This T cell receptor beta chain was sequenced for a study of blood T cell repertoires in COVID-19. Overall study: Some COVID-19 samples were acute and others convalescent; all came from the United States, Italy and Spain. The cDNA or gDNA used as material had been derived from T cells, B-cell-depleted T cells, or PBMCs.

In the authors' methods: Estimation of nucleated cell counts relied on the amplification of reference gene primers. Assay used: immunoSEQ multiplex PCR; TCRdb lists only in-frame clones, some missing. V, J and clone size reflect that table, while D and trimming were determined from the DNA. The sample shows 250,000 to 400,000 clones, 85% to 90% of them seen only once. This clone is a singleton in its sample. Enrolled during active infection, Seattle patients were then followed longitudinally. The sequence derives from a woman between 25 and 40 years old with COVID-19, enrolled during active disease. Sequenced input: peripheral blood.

The CDR3 protein is CAWNLDRAGNTIYF. CDR3 DNA sequence: TGTGCCTGGAATCTCGACAGGGCTGGAAACACCATATATTTT. The V gene is TRBV30, the J gene TRBJ1-3; 7 nucleotides line up with TRBD1. The V and J ends lost 4 bases and 2 bases, in that order; junction bases with no gene match: 5. The CDR3 runs to 14 residues. Germline CDR1 and CDR2: GTSNPN and SVGIG (reference sequence).